Below, 20 T cell receptor beta chains from the same sample are listed, as sequenced in a study of cytomegalovirus exposure and HLA in healthy donors. The PCR used 60 Vbeta and 13 Jbeta primers. The assay was immunoSEQ multiplex PCR, and TCRdb's table has in-frame clones only and misses some. The sample lists around 110,000 clones; about four fifths were seen once. Specimen: PBMCs. Every receptor here comes from a man aged 25-40 years in good health and CMV-seropositive.

The rearrangement uses TRBV5-1 and TRBJ1-2; D is uncertain. V lost 0 bases and J 4 bases, leaving 7 bases between the germline ends. CDR3 length: 13 residues. CDR1 is SGHRS, CDR2 YFSETQ, per germline. CDR3 region: CASSLAFRYGYTF. DNA of the CDR3: TGCGCCAGCAGCTTGGCCTTTCGCTATGGCTACACCTTC.

This chain uses TRBV6-4 with TRBJ1-5, with D uncertain. The germline V and J ends were trimmed by 7 bases and 0 bases, with 19 bases remaining between them. The CDR3 consists of 17 residues. Germline lookup yields CDR1 MRHNA and CDR2 SNTAGT. The CDR3 reads CASTRSRGEYSNQPQHF. CDR3 bases: TGTGCCAGCACCCGAAGCCGGGGAGAATATAGCAATCAGCCCCAGCATTTT.

This chain joins TRBV5-4 and TRBJ2-6, with TRBD1 matching 9 bases. This CDR3 contains 18 residues. The germline gives CDR1 SGHNT, CDR2 YYREEE (reference sequence). The V and J ends lost 5 bases and 2 bases, in that order; junction bases with no gene match: 11. DNA of the CDR3: TGTGCCAGCAGAAGCCGCCGGGACAGGGAAACTGGGGCCAACGTCCTGACTTTC. Encoded protein: CASRSRRDRETGANVLTF.

Only one count was recorded for this clone. The CDR3 nucleotides read TGTGCCAGCAGTGAACCGGGACTATCCAAAGAGACCCAGTACTTC. Protein sequence: CASSEPGLSKETQYF. The V call is TRBV6-1, the J call TRBJ2-5, with 7 nucleotides matching TRBD2. Germline CDR1 is MNHNS and CDR2 is SASEGT. CDR3 size: 15 residues. V was pared by 2 bases and J by 3 bases, with 6 bases of the junction left unmatched.

J is TRBJ2-1 and V is TRBV2; D may be TRBD1 (6 bases). CDR1 is SNHLY and CDR2 is FYNNEI in the germline V gene. This CDR3 has 15 residues. The V and J ends lost 3 bases and 2 bases respectively, with 11 bases between them. This CDR3 is CASSEGARTYNEQFF. The DNA of the CDR3 is TGTGCCAGCAGTGAGGGGGCGAGAACCTACAATGAGCAGTTCTTC.

The chain employs TRBV10-3 and TRBJ1-1, with D unclear. Trimming took off 2 bases at V and 1 base at J, with 8 bases between the two ends. Germline-derived CDR1 and CDR2 are ENHRY and SYGVKD. The CDR3 runs to 14 residues. The CDR3 DNA reads TGTGCCATCAGTGAGCAGTTTCCGAACACTGAAGCTTTCTTT. Translated, it gives CAISEQFPNTEAFF.

The rearrangement joins TRBV11-2 to TRBJ2-7; no clear D gene. CDR3 length: 13 residues. The germline CDR1 and CDR2 sequences are SGHAT and FQNNGV. V lost 2 bases, J lost 1 base, and 6 bases lay in between. The CDR3 sequence: CASSLPGSYEQYF. The CDR3 nucleotides are TGTGCCAGCAGCTTACCGGGTTCCTACGAGCAGTACTTC.

This chain uses TRBV10-3 with TRBJ2-5, with 7 bases lining up with TRBD2. J gave up 1 base and V 3 bases, and 14 bases lay outside the gene matches. This CDR3 has 18 residues. Germline-derived CDR1 and CDR2 are ENHRY and SYGVKD. The CDR3 DNA follows: TGTGCCATCAGTGACCCCCGGATGGGTAGCGGGTCCCAAGAGACCCAGTACTTC. Translation gives CAISDPRMGSGSQETQYF.

The chain links TRBV5-1 to TRBJ1-1; 7 bases match TRBD1. V lost 4 bases to trimming and J lost 3 bases; unmatched junction nucleotides: 12. Germline values: CDR1 SGHRS, CDR2 YFSETQ. This CDR3 spans 16 amino acids. The CDR3 bases are TGCGCCAGCAGCCAGGCTCCGGGACAGTCTTACACTGAAGCTTTCTTT. Translating it yields CASSQAPGQSYTEAFF.

The chain has TRBV27 and TRBJ1-1; D is undetermined. Trimming pared 3 bases from V and 3 bases from J, leaving 8 bases between. CDR1 is MNHEY, CDR2 SMNVEV, per germline (reference sequence). The CDR3 is made up of 13 amino acids. DNA of the CDR3: TGTGCCAGCAGTTTTGAGGAAGACACTGAAGCTTTCTTT. As protein: CASSFEEDTEAFF.

This chain joins TRBV7-8 and TRBJ1-4, with D perhaps matching TRBD1 (6 bases). This CDR3 comprises 16 residues. V was trimmed by 5 bases and J by 8 bases, leaving 21 bases between them. Germline CDR1 SGHVS, CDR2 FQNEAQ. The DNA for the CDR3 is TGTGCCAGCAGCACGAGGCAGGGGCACATTAGGGAAAAACTGTTTTTT. Protein sequence: CASSTRQGHIREKLFF.

Only a few counts were recorded for this clone. The V gene is TRBV6-5, the J gene TRBJ1-1; 7 bases agree with TRBD1. The CDR3 has 15 amino acids. Germline V lookup: CDR1 MNHEY, CDR2 SVGAGI. V shed 6 bases, J shed 10 bases, and the junction held 17 bases outside the gene matches. For the CDR3, the DNA is TGTGCCAGCAGGTCGGGTTGGAACAGGGGAGAAGCAGCTTTCTTT. Its translation is CASRSGWNRGEAAFF.

This clone was seen once. The gene calls are TRBV9 and TRBJ2-2, with 7 bases fitting TRBD2. The CDR3 has 17 residues. Germline V gene data show CDR1 as SGDLS and CDR2 as YYNGEE. J was trimmed by 4 bases and V by 4 bases; bases with no gene match: 13. The CDR3 DNA sequence: TGTGCCAGCAGCAGATTGAGGACGGGAGGTCTCACCGGGGAGCTGTTTTTT. Amino acids: CASSRLRTGGLTGELFF.

The rearrangement uses TRBV5-4 and TRBJ2-7; 7 bases are shared with TRBD1. Losses at the gene ends were 0 bases for V and 7 bases for J; bases not matched to a gene: 7. From germline, CDR1 is SGHNT and CDR2 YYREEE (reference sequence). CDR3 length: 14 amino acids. The CDR3 DNA reads as TGTGCCAGCAGCTTGGCGCAGGGGGACGAGGAGCAGTACTTC. Its protein product is CASSLAQGDEEQYF.

This chain connects TRBV5-1 to TRBJ1-1; D is undetermined. The length of the CDR3 is 14 residues. Germline V gene sequence: CDR1 SGHRS, CDR2 YFSETQ. Trimming shortened V by 0 bases and J by 1 base, and 7 bases separated the two germline ends. CDR3 region: CASSLEAANTEAFF. CDR3 nucleotide sequence: TGCGCCAGCAGCTTGGAAGCCGCGAACACTGAAGCTTTCTTT.

The chain combines TRBV6-6 with TRBJ1-5; D ambiguous. CDR1 and CDR2 from the germline V gene are MNHNY and SVGAGI (reference sequence). The CDR3 length is 14 residues. The V gene lost 7 bases and the J gene lost 5 bases, with 15 bases spanning the gap. The CDR3 loop is CASIPWPGYQPQHF. CDR3 nucleotides: TGTGCCAGCATCCCGTGGCCGGGGTATCAGCCCCAGCATTTT.

The chain employs TRBV6-1 and TRBJ1-4; D unclear. This CDR3 region has 15 residues. Germline lookup yields CDR1 MNHNS and CDR2 SASEGT. Trimming cost V 8 bases and J 1 base, with 14 bases left between them. The CDR3 DNA is TGTGCCAGCGAGGTTCGTCCGAGAACTAATGAAAAACTGTTTTTT. It yields the protein CASEVRPRTNEKLFF.

The V call is TRBV19, the J call TRBJ2-2; 12 bases are shared with TRBD2. Germline trimming cut 6 bases from V and 7 bases from J; bases unmatched to any gene: 15. This CDR3 has 18 amino acids. The germline CDR1 and CDR2 sequences are LNHDA and SQIVND (reference sequence). The chain's CDR3 is CASRRTGLAGGYGGELFF. DNA for the CDR3: TGTGCCAGTAGGAGGACGGGGCTAGCGGGAGGGTATGGCGGGGAGCTGTTTTTT.

V is TRBV10-3 and J is TRBJ1-1; 8 nucleotides align to TRBD1. Germline loops: CDR1 ENHRY, CDR2 SYGVKD. The CDR3 contains 13 residues. Unmatched junction bases numbered 11, after V lost 11 bases and J lost 6 bases. The CDR3 nucleotides read TGTGCCGGAGGGACAGGTAGTTTCGCTGAAGCTTTCTTT. It yields the protein CAGGTGSFAEAFF.

The table lists this clone with a count of one. V usage is TRBV19 and J usage is TRBJ2-7, with a tentative D call TRBD1 (6 bases). This CDR3 spans 13 amino acids. Trimming removed 3 bases at V and 0 bases at J, with 6 bases between. The germline CDR1 and CDR2 sequences are LNHDA and SQIVND (reference sequence). CDR3 bases: TGTGCCAGTAGTATGGACAGCTCCTACGAGCAGTACTTC. This gives the protein CASSMDSSYEQYF.